These 19 T cell receptor beta chains were all obtained from the same sample, sequenced in a study of T cell responses to AZD1222 COVID-19 vaccine. Profiling relied on immunoSEQ multiplex PCR, and the TCRdb table lists in-frame clones only, not all of them. The sample has about 150,000 clones; about nine tenths are singletons. Specimen: peripheral blood, collected on day 0 of AZD1222 vaccination. The receptors were gathered from an adult in good health.

CDR3 DNA sequence: TGTGCCAGCAGTGAAAATAGCCGCATGAACACTGAAGCTTTCTTT. It translates to CASSENSRMNTEAFF. The chain carries TRBV25-1 and TRBJ1-1; D is undetermined. CDR1 and CDR2 from the germline V gene are MGHDK and SYGVNS. This CDR3 contains 15 residues. With 2 bases removed from V and 0 bases from J, the gap between germline ends came to 10 bases.

The chain carries TRBV7-2 and TRBJ1-1, with D unclear. V lost 2 bases and J lost 5, with 15 bases in between. Germline CDR1 reads SGHTA; CDR2 reads FQGNSA. This CDR3 has 15 amino acids. The CDR3 nucleotides read TGTGCCAGCAGCTTATCAGGAGGAGGTCAGACTGAAGCTTTCTTT. Translation: CASSLSGGGQTEAFF. The whole variable domain, filled in from reference TRBV7-2 and TRBJ1-1, reads GAGVSQSPSNKVTEKGKDVELRCDPISGHTALYWYRQSLGQGLEFLIYFQGNSAPDKSGLPSDRFSAERTGGSVSTLTIQRTQQEDSAVYLCASSLSGGGQTEAFFGQGTRLTVV.

V is TRBV5-8 and J is TRBJ1-5; TRBD1 is a possible D gene (5 bases). This CDR3 region has 13 residues. Germline CDR1 reads SGHTS; CDR2 reads YDEGEE. The V end lost 4 bases, the J end lost 7 bases, and 12 bases lay between the germline ends. The CDR3 DNA is TGTGCCAGCAGCCGCTCGACAGACCAGCCCCAGCATTTT. Protein product: CASSRSTDQPQHF.

This chain links TRBV2 with TRBJ2-3; D unclear. V shed 3 bases and J shed 8 bases, with 18 bases lying between them. Germline CDR1 and CDR2: SNHLY and FYNNEI. The CDR3 extends over 15 amino acids. In DNA, the CDR3 is TGTGCCAGCAGTGATACAGAATTACAGCCGGGTACGCAGTATTTT. Translation gives CASSDTELQPGTQYF.

The rearrangement joins TRBV28 to TRBJ1-4; 9 nucleotides match TRBD1. This CDR3 region has 15 residues. After removal of 3 bases from V and 4 bases from J, the junction contained 3 bases not matched to a gene. Germline CDR1 reads MDHEN; CDR2 reads SYDVKM. CDR3 nucleotides: TGTGCCAGCAGTTTGGGGGGACAGGGTAATGAAAAACTGTTTTTT. Amino acid sequence: CASSLGGQGNEKLFF.

This rearrangement joins TRBV6-1 to TRBJ2-5, with D tentatively TRBD1 or TRBD2 (5 bases each). V lost 0 bases, J lost 4 bases, and 15 bases lay in between. The germline CDR1 and CDR2 sequences are MNHNS and SASEGT. This CDR3 spans 16 amino acids. The CDR3 region is CASSEAGAGFRETQYF. CDR3 nucleotides: TGTGCCAGCAGTGAAGCCGGGGCAGGGTTTAGAGAGACCCAGTACTTC.

The CDR3 DNA reads as TGTGCCTGGAGTATAGGAGCAGGGTCCGGCGGTGGCTACACCTTC. Translated, it gives CAWSIGAGSGGGYTF. This chain links TRBV30 with TRBJ1-2; possible D gene TRBD1, 5 bases. Germline V lookup: CDR1 GTSNPN, CDR2 SVGIG (reference sequence). Trimming took 2 bases from V and 7 from J, leaving 20 bases between them. This CDR3 has 15 residues.

This chain joins TRBV21-1 and TRBJ2-1; the table names TRBD1, a call not compared with the DNA. TRBV21-1 is a recognized pseudogene. There are 18 residues in the CDR3. DNA for the CDR3: TGTGCCAGCAGCACGCCTCGGACAGGGGAGTTATCTTACAATGAGCAGTTCTTC. Protein: CASSTPRTGELSYNEQFF.

This clone appeared a few times. The chain couples TRBV4-1 to TRBJ1-2, with D possibly TRBD1 on 6 matching bases. Germline assignment: CDR1 MGHRA and CDR2 YSYEKL. Between the trimmed V and J ends, which lost 4 bases and 3 bases, there was a span of 15 bases. This CDR3 has 15 residues. Written as DNA, the CDR3 is TGCGCCAGCAGCCCCCTGAGGGGGGCGTACTATGGCTACACCTTC. It translates to CASSPLRGAYYGYTF.

The J gene is TRBJ2-7, the V gene TRBV7-2; TRBD1 matches at 9 bases. CDR1 and CDR2 (germline): SGHTA, FQGNSA. The CDR3 consists of 14 residues. The J segment lost 6 bases and the V segment lost 5 bases, leaving 8 bases of the junction unmatched. The DNA of the CDR3 is TGTGCCAGCAGCCGTCAACAGGGGGCAGTCGAGCAGTACTTC. Its protein product is CASSRQQGAVEQYF.

The chain uses TRBV6-1 and TRBJ2-3; D is uncertain. The CDR3 contains 13 residues. V lost 1 base to trimming and J lost 3 bases, with 5 bases between them. The V gene's germline CDR1 is MNHNS and CDR2 SASEGT. The CDR3 spells CASSEERTDTQYF. In nucleotides, the CDR3 is TGTGCCAGCAGTGAAGAGAGAACAGATACGCAGTATTTT.

The chain carries TRBV2 and TRBJ1-2; D is perhaps TRBD1 (5 bases). Germline assignment: CDR1 SNHLY and CDR2 FYNNEI. CDR3 length equals 13 residues. Trimming shortened V by 0 bases and J by 6 bases, and 8 bases separated the two germline ends. The CDR3 DNA reads TGTGCCAGCAGTGAAGCGCGGGGGGATGGCTACACCTTC. Translation: CASSEARGDGYTF. The whole variable domain, remainder taken from reference TRBV2 and TRBJ1-2, is EPEVTQTPSHQVTQMGQEVILRCVPISNHLYFYWYRQILGQKVEFLVSFYNNEISEKSEIFDDQFSVERPDGSNFTLKIRSTKLEDSAMYFCASSEARGDGYTFGSGTRLTVV.

V is TRBV7-8 and J is TRBJ1-5, with D possibly matching TRBD1 (6 bases). This CDR3 is 16 amino acids long. CDR1 is SGHVS, CDR2 FQNEAQ, per germline. V was clipped by 5 bases and J by 4 bases, with 18 bases between them. The CDR3 nucleotides read TGTGCCAGCAGCATGCACGCGGCAGGGGTGAATCAGCCCCAGCATTTT. This encodes CASSMHAAGVNQPQHF.

CDR3 sequence: CSVRRSGGYGYTF. The CDR3 DNA reads as TGCAGCGTTCGGCGCTCAGGGGGCTATGGCTACACCTTC. The chain recombines TRBV29-1 with TRBJ1-2, with 7 positions matching TRBD1. J lost 4 bases, V lost 5 bases, and 7 bases had no gene match. The germline V gene encodes CDR1 SQVTM and CDR2 ANQGSEA. This CDR3 has 13 amino acids.

This sequence joins TRBV5-1 and TRBJ1-1; weak D call: TRBD1 (5 bases). Trimming stripped 1 base from V and 4 bases from J, with 8 bases between. The CDR3 consists of 13 residues. CDR1 SGHRS and CDR2 YFSETQ come from the germline V gene. CDR3 DNA sequence: TGCGCCAGCAGCTTGCGGGGGACCACTGAAGCTTTCTTT. Translating gives CASSLRGTTEAFF. Full variable domain (outside the CDR3, taken from reference TRBV5-1 and TRBJ1-1): KAGVTQTPRYLIKTRGQQVTLSCSPISGHRSVSWYQQTPGQGLQFLFEYFSETQRNKGNFPGRFSGRQFSNSRSEMNVSTLELGDSALYLCASSLRGTTEAFFGQGTRLTVV.

The chain joins TRBV10-1 to TRBJ2-1, with TRBD2 matching over 9 bases. The germline V gene encodes CDR1 WNHNN and CDR2 SYGVQD (reference sequence). CDR3 length: 16 amino acids. The ends lost 5 bases at V and 4 bases at J; junction bases unmatched: 9. The CDR3 region has the DNA TGCGCCAGCAGTAGGGCTAGCGGGATTGGGTACAATGAGCAGTTCTTC. Translation gives CASSRASGIGYNEQFF.

The V call is TRBV19, the J call TRBJ2-3, with D hard to call. CDR1 and CDR2 (germline): LNHDA, SQIVND (reference sequence). V was pared by 7 bases and J by 5 bases, with 16 bases between. The length of the CDR3 is 14 residues. CDR3 residues: CASNMGSSGDTQYF. CDR3 DNA: TGTGCCAGTAACATGGGAAGCTCAGGAGATACGCAGTATTTT.

The rearrangement uses TRBV3-1 (or the pseudogene TRBV3-2) and TRBJ2-7; the match to TRBD1 covers 7 bases. The V segment lost 1 base and the J segment 0 bases; nucleotides outside the gene matches: 6. Per the germline V gene, CDR1 is LGHDT and CDR2 is YNNKEL (reference sequence). The CDR3 consists of 16 residues. CDR3 nucleotides: TGTGCCAGCAGCCAAGGGTCGGCAGGGGGCTCCTACGAGCAGTACTTC. Translation: CASSQGSAGGSYEQYF.

The chain uses TRBV6-2 or TRBV6-3 and TRBJ1-1, with a possible D match to TRBD1 (6 bases). CDR1 is MNHEY and CDR2 is SVGEGT in the germline V gene. V lost 4 bases, J lost 3 bases, and 9 bases lay in between. The CDR3 has 13 amino acids. As DNA, the CDR3 is TGTGCCAGCAGTTTCTGGACAGACACTGAAGCTTTCTTT. Translating gives CASSFWTDTEAFF.